Below are 7 T cell receptor beta chains sequenced from a single sample in a study of vaccination effects on CD4 cells after COVID-19. Their antigens are not known. Peptide-pool stimulation followed by sequencing identified expanded antigen-specific CD4+ clonotypes in the ViraFEST assay. Having been cultured for around ten days, the cells underwent CD4+ T cell isolation. Participants were vaccinated with two doses of either the BNT162b2 or mRNA-1273 vaccine. The protocol was immunoSEQ multiplex PCR, while the TCRdb copy is restricted to in-frame clones and leaves out a portion. The table shows 20,000 to 30,000 clones, with about 70% occurring only once. The input for sequencing was CD4+ T cells from PBMCs cultured with SARS-CoV-2 spike peptides, taken after COVID-19 vaccination. The receptor set was obtained from a human donor who received a COVID-19 vaccine.

The chain links TRBV4-2 to TRBJ1-5, with TRBD1 as a possible D gene (6 bases). The CDR3 spans 16 residues. V lost 4 bases and J lost 1, with 14 bases in between. Germline V lookup: CDR1 LGHNA, CDR2 YNFKEQ. CDR3: CASSLQGKESNQPQHF. The CDR3 DNA follows: TGTGCCAGCAGCCTACAGGGTAAGGAAAGCAATCAGCCCCAGCATTTT.

The chain has TRBV6-5 and TRBJ2-5; D is uncertain. V lost 5 bases and J 4 bases, leaving 5 bases between the germline ends. Germline V gene sequence: CDR1 MNHEY, CDR2 SVGAGI. CDR3 length: 11 residues. DNA of the CDR3: TGTGCCAGCAGTAATCGAGAGACCCAGTACTTC. This codes for CASSNRETQYF.

The chain joins TRBV2 to TRBJ2-2; D ambiguous. Deletions cut 6 bases from V and 7 bases from J, with 6 bases between. CDR3 length equals 11 residues. Germline CDR1 and CDR2: SNHLY and FYNNEI. The CDR3 DNA follows: TGTGCCAGCAGACAGAGCGGGGAGCTGTTTTTT. Amino acid sequence: CASRQSGELFF. Together with reference TRBV2 and TRBJ2-2, the CDR3 gives the full variable domain: EPEVTQTPSHQVTQMGQEVILRCVPISNHLYFYWYRQILGQKVEFLVSFYNNEISEKSEIFDDQFSVERPDGSNFTLKIRSTKLEDSAMYFCASRQSGELFFGEGSRLTVL.

The V and J genes are TRBV12-5 and TRBJ2-3, with unresolved D. The V and J ends lost 11 bases and 1 base respectively, with 10 bases between them. CDR3 length: 12 amino acids. The V gene's germline CDR1 is LGHNT and CDR2 FRNRAP. The CDR3 region has the DNA TGTGCTTCTAATTTTGGCACAGATACGCAGTATTTT. The encoded protein is CASNFGTDTQYF.

The J gene is TRBJ1-2, the V gene TRBV15; D gene unclear. Deletions cut 0 bases from V and 8 bases from J, with 7 bases between. The CDR3 is 12 amino acids. Germline V gene lookup returns CDR1 LNHNV and CDR2 YYDKDF (reference sequence). CDR3 region: CATSRDAGGYTF. The CDR3, as DNA: TGTGCCACCAGCAGAGATGCGGGAGGCTACACCTTC. The full variable domain, rest sourced from reference TRBV15 and TRBJ1-2, is DAMVIQNPRYQVTQFGKPVTLSCSQTLNHNVMYWYQQKSSQAPKLLFHYYDKDFNNEADTPDNFQSRRPNTSFCFLDIRSPGLGDTAMYLCATSRDAGGYTFGSGTRLTVV.

The rearrangement joins TRBV5-1 to TRBJ2-6; the D gene is possibly TRBD2 (6 bases). V dropped 4 bases and J dropped 0 bases, with 17 bases sitting between them. The CDR3 has 18 residues. In germline, CDR1 is SGHRS, CDR2 YFSETQ. The chain's CDR3 is CASSLRDLRSSGANVLTF. Written as DNA, the CDR3 is TGCGCCAGCAGCCTCCGGGACTTACGCAGCTCTGGGGCCAACGTCCTGACTTTC. The whole variable domain, filled in from reference TRBV5-1 and TRBJ2-6, reads KAGVTQTPRYLIKTRGQQVTLSCSPISGHRSVSWYQQTPGQGLQFLFEYFSETQRNKGNFPGRFSGRQFSNSRSEMNVSTLELGDSALYLCASSLRDLRSSGANVLTFGAGSRLTVL.

The chain recombines TRBV9 with TRBJ2-6; D gene unclear. The germline gives CDR1 SGDLS, CDR2 YYNGEE. The CDR3 consists of 15 residues. V lost 1 base and J 0 bases, leaving 5 bases between the germline ends. The CDR3 sequence: CASSVPRSGANVLTF. The CDR3, as DNA: TGTGCCAGCAGCGTACCGCGCTCTGGGGCCAACGTCCTGACTTTC.